This is a list of T cell receptor beta chains from one sample in a study of regulatory T cells in long-lasting Graves disease. TCRdb fed the multiplex PCR reads into MiXCR, producing one record per CDR3 protein. The sample yields more than 300,000 distinct CDR3 sequences, about 16% seen once. This same sample was also part of a study on T cells in Graves' hyperthyroidism and ophthalmopathy.

The source was peripheral blood mononuclear cells (PBMCs), collected at new diagnosis, from a patient treated with antithyroid drugs. Receptors were obtained from a woman aged 18-29 years with Graves disease. Each CDR3 is given with its conserved first and last residue. A D gene is named only where the DNA matches it firmly. The size of a clone is reported for some rows only, either as once, few or many, or as a class for expanded clones.

clone_size: many
j_call: TRBJ2-2
v_call: TRBV10-3
d_call: .
cdr3_nt: TGTGCCATCAGTGACTCAGGCCCTCTGGCCGGGGAGCTGTTTTTT
cdr3_aa: CAISDSGPLAGELFF

clone_size: .
j_call: TRBJ2-2
v_call: TRBV2
d_call: TRBD1
cdr3_nt: TGTGCCAGTAAACAGGGGGCGGTCGGGGAGCTGTTTTTT
cdr3_aa: CASKQGAVGELFF

clone_size: many
j_call: TRBJ1-2
v_call: TRBV7-2
d_call: .
cdr3_nt: TGTGCCAGCAGCTTAGCGGCCTTAGGTGGCTACACCTTC
cdr3_aa: CASSLAALGGYTF

clone_size: many
j_call: TRBJ2-5
v_call: TRBV20-1
d_call: TRBD1
cdr3_nt: TGCAGTGCTAGTTGGCAGGGGGCGCGGTCTGTTGGAATGGAGACCCAGTACTTC
cdr3_aa: CSASWQGARSVGMETQYF

clone_size: many
j_call: TRBJ1-1
v_call: TRBV2
d_call: .
cdr3_nt: TGTGCCAGCAGTCTTCTAGGGGGAGTGAACACTGAAGCTTTCTTT
cdr3_aa: CASSLLGGVNTEAFF

clone_size: .
j_call: TRBJ2-1
v_call: TRBV20-1
d_call: .
cdr3_nt: TGCAGTGCCTACGGCCCGGACGGAACATTCTACAATGAGCAGTTCTTC
cdr3_aa: CSAYGPDGTFYNEQFF

clone_size: few
j_call: TRBJ2-1
v_call: TRBV20-1
d_call: TRBD1
cdr3_nt: TGCAGTGCTAGGGACAGGGACTCCTACAATGAGCAGTTCTTC
cdr3_aa: CSARDRDSYNEQFF

clone_size: many
j_call: TRBJ2-3
v_call: TRBV20-1
d_call: TRBD2
cdr3_nt: TGCAGTGCTAGTGGGCGGGAGGGCCAAAATACGCAGTATTTT
cdr3_aa: CSASGREGQNTQYF

clone_size: many
j_call: TRBJ2-1
v_call: TRBV6-1
d_call: .
cdr3_nt: TGTGCCAGCAGTCGCGCCGTAGGGCTAGCCTTTGAGCAGTTCTTC
cdr3_aa: CASSRAVGLAFEQFF

clone_size: many
j_call: TRBJ2-1
v_call: TRBV5-1
d_call: TRBD2
cdr3_nt: TGCGCCAGCAGCTACCGTAGCGGGAGGGCCCGGGGTGAGCAGTTCTTC
cdr3_aa: CASSYRSGRARGEQFF

clone_size: .
j_call: TRBJ1-1
v_call: TRBV7-9
d_call: TRBD1
cdr3_nt: TGTGCCAGCAGCCATCCGGGACAGGGCACTGAAGCTTTCTTT
cdr3_aa: CASSHPGQGTEAFF

clone_size: few
j_call: TRBJ2-1
v_call: TRBV19
d_call: .
cdr3_nt: TGTGCCAGTAGTATAGAACACTACAATGAGCAGTTCTTC
cdr3_aa: CASSIEHYNEQFF

clone_size: .
j_call: TRBJ1-3
v_call: TRBV5-5
d_call: .
cdr3_nt: TGCGCCAGCAGCTTGGGACAATCGCCGAACACCATATATTTT
cdr3_aa: CASSLGQSPNTIYF

clone_size: many
j_call: TRBJ2-1
v_call: TRBV28
d_call: TRBD2
cdr3_nt: TGTGCCAGCAGTCCTAGCGGGAGGAGCTCCTACAATGAGCAGTTCTTC
cdr3_aa: CASSPSGRSSYNEQFF

clone_size: .
j_call: TRBJ1-1
v_call: TRBV20-1
d_call: .
cdr3_nt: TGCAGTGCTAGCAGGCAGGGAACTTTCTTT
cdr3_aa: CSASRQGTFF

clone_size: .
j_call: TRBJ2-5
v_call: TRBV9
d_call: .
cdr3_nt: TGTGCCAGCAGCGCAAGAGGGGGGGAGACCCCCAGTGGGACCCAGTACTTC
cdr3_aa: CASSARGGETPSGTQYF

clone_size: many
j_call: TRBJ2-3
v_call: TRBV28
d_call: TRBD2
cdr3_nt: TGTGCCAGCAGCTGGACTAGCGTCAGCACAGATACGCAGTATTTT
cdr3_aa: CASSWTSVSTDTQYF

clone_size: many
j_call: TRBJ2-7
v_call: TRBV5-1
d_call: .
cdr3_nt: TGTGCCAGCAGCTTGGACGGCCCTCGCTACGAGCAGTACTTC
cdr3_aa: CASSLDGPRYEQYF

clone_size: many
j_call: TRBJ2-1
v_call: TRBV3-1
d_call: TRBD2
cdr3_nt: TGTGCCAGCAGCCAAGATTTTGGCGGGAGCTCCTACAATGAGCAGTTCTTC
cdr3_aa: CASSQDFGGSSYNEQFF

clone_size: few
j_call: TRBJ1-2
v_call: TRBV12-5
d_call: TRBD1
cdr3_nt: TGTGCTAGTGGCCGTGGGGCGGACAGGCCCAACTATGGCTACACCTTC
cdr3_aa: CASGRGADRPNYGYTF

clone_size: many
j_call: TRBJ2-3
v_call: TRBV6-2/TRBV6-3
d_call: TRBD1
cdr3_nt: TGTGCCAGCAAGAGACAGGGGGGGGCTGGCACAGATACGCAGTATTTT
cdr3_aa: CASKRQGGAGTDTQYF

clone_size: .
j_call: TRBJ1-2
v_call: TRBV30
d_call: TRBD1
cdr3_nt: TGTGCCTGGAGCCTGTCCGGGACAGGGGAAAACTATGGCTACACCTTC
cdr3_aa: CAWSLSGTGENYGYTF

clone_size: .
j_call: TRBJ2-5
v_call: TRBV5-1
d_call: TRBD2
cdr3_nt: TGCGCCAGCAGCCCGGGACTAGCGGGAGGGCCAGGAGAGACCCAGTACTTC
cdr3_aa: CASSPGLAGGPGETQYF

clone_size: many
j_call: TRBJ1-1
v_call: TRBV28
d_call: .
cdr3_nt: TGTGCCAGCAGTCTATCAGGGTACACTGAAGCTTTCTTT
cdr3_aa: CASSLSGYTEAFF

clone_size: many
j_call: TRBJ2-3
v_call: TRBV11-2
d_call: TRBD1
cdr3_nt: TGTGCCAGCAGCACCCGCCGGGACAGGTCAGATACGCAGTATTTT
cdr3_aa: CASSTRRDRSDTQYF

clone_size: many
j_call: TRBJ2-5
v_call: TRBV18
d_call: TRBD2
cdr3_nt: TGTGCCAGCTCACCACGGGGGAGCGGGGGGCACCAAGAGACCCAGTACTTC
cdr3_aa: CASSPRGSGGHQETQYF

clone_size: many
j_call: TRBJ1-1
v_call: TRBV30
d_call: TRBD1
cdr3_nt: TGTGCCTGGAGTCGGGACAGCAACACTGAAGCTTTCTTT
cdr3_aa: CAWSRDSNTEAFF

clone_size: many
j_call: TRBJ2-1
v_call: TRBV7-3
d_call: .
cdr3_nt: TGTGCCAGCAGCTTAAATCTGGGGCGCAATGAGCAGTTCTTC
cdr3_aa: CASSLNLGRNEQFF

clone_size: many
j_call: TRBJ1-2
v_call: TRBV10-3
d_call: .
cdr3_nt: TGTGCCATCAGTGAGTCCCGGGACACCTATGGCTACACCTTC
cdr3_aa: CAISESRDTYGYTF

clone_size: many
j_call: TRBJ1-1
v_call: TRBV10-3
d_call: .
cdr3_nt: TGTGCCATCAGCGACTTGGACAGTCCAGTCGCTGAAGCTTTCTTT
cdr3_aa: CAISDLDSPVAEAFF

clone_size: .
j_call: TRBJ1-5
v_call: TRBV27
d_call: TRBD1
cdr3_nt: TGTGCCAGCAGTTTAAACTACCAGGGGGATCAGCCCCAGCATTTT
cdr3_aa: CASSLNYQGDQPQHF

clone_size: .
j_call: TRBJ2-2
v_call: TRBV28
d_call: .
cdr3_nt: TGTGCCAGCAGTCCCCCCCCCGGTTTCGGGGAGCTGTTTTTT
cdr3_aa: CASSPPPGFGELFF

clone_size: .
j_call: TRBJ2-3
v_call: TRBV9
d_call: TRBD1
cdr3_nt: TGTGCCAGCAGCGTTAGCAGGGGGTGGTCAGATACGCAGTATTTT
cdr3_aa: CASSVSRGWSDTQYF

clone_size: few
j_call: TRBJ2-1
v_call: TRBV14
d_call: .
cdr3_nt: TGTGCCAGCAGCTTGCGGTCTGGCAGGGTGTCATACAATGAGCAGTTCTTC
cdr3_aa: CASSLRSGRVSYNEQFF

clone_size: many
j_call: TRBJ2-7
v_call: TRBV11-2
d_call: .
cdr3_nt: TGTGCCAGCAGCTTAGATCCCACCCGGCACGAGCAGTACTTC
cdr3_aa: CASSLDPTRHEQYF

clone_size: many
j_call: TRBJ2-7
v_call: TRBV6-1
d_call: TRBD2
cdr3_nt: TGTGCCAGCAGTCCCCCGGGACTAGACTACGAGCAGTACTTC
cdr3_aa: CASSPPGLDYEQYF

clone_size: many
j_call: TRBJ1-6
v_call: TRBV18
d_call: TRBD1
cdr3_nt: TGTGCCAGCCCGGGACAGTATAATTCACCCCTCCACTTT
cdr3_aa: CASPGQYNSPLHF

clone_size: many
j_call: TRBJ2-5
v_call: TRBV2
d_call: .
cdr3_nt: TGTGCCAGCAGTGAACAGGCAGGGCCTCAAGAGACCCAGTACTTC
cdr3_aa: CASSEQAGPQETQYF

clone_size: .
j_call: TRBJ2-1
v_call: TRBV12-3/TRBV12-4
d_call: TRBD2
cdr3_nt: TGTGCCAGCGGTAGCGGGGGGGTATACAATGAGCAGTTCTTC
cdr3_aa: CASGSGGVYNEQFF

clone_size: many
j_call: TRBJ2-3
v_call: TRBV3-1
d_call: .
cdr3_nt: TGTGCCAGCAGCCTGACGAGGGGCCTTAGCACAGATACGCAGTATTTT
cdr3_aa: CASSLTRGLSTDTQYF

clone_size: .
j_call: TRBJ1-2
v_call: TRBV27
d_call: TRBD1
cdr3_nt: TGTGCCAGCACAACAGGGGGATCCCACTATGGCTACTCCTTC
cdr3_aa: CASTTGGSHYGYSF

clone_size: many
j_call: TRBJ2-1
v_call: TRBV5-1
d_call: .
cdr3_nt: TGCGCCAGCAGCTTGGCCTTGGGGTTAACTGAGCAGTTCTTC
cdr3_aa: CASSLALGLTEQFF

clone_size: many
j_call: TRBJ2-7
v_call: TRBV6-1
d_call: TRBD1
cdr3_nt: TGTGCCAGCAGTGAGTGGACAGGGAGGAACTACGAGCAGTACTTC
cdr3_aa: CASSEWTGRNYEQYF

clone_size: many
j_call: TRBJ2-7
v_call: TRBV3-1
d_call: TRBD2
cdr3_nt: TGTGCCAGCAGCCTTGGGACTAGCGTCGCCTACGAGCAGTACTTC
cdr3_aa: CASSLGTSVAYEQYF

clone_size: many
j_call: TRBJ2-1
v_call: TRBV2
d_call: .
cdr3_nt: TGTGCCAGCAGCCCGCCAATAGGGAATGAGCAGTTCTTC
cdr3_aa: CASSPPIGNEQFF

clone_size: many
j_call: TRBJ2-1
v_call: TRBV5-1
d_call: .
cdr3_nt: TGCGCCAGCAGCTTGAATGTGGGGGGCGGGATGGGCTATGAGCAGTTCTTC
cdr3_aa: CASSLNVGGGMGYEQFF

clone_size: many
j_call: TRBJ1-1
v_call: TRBV6-1
d_call: .
cdr3_nt: TGTGCCAGCAGTGAATCGAGTCAGGGGAACACTGAAGCTTTCTTT
cdr3_aa: CASSESSQGNTEAFF

clone_size: .
j_call: TRBJ2-5
v_call: TRBV11-2
d_call: TRBD2
cdr3_nt: TGTGCCAGCAGCTTTACACTAGCGGGAGTAGGGGAAGAGACCCAGTACTTC
cdr3_aa: CASSFTLAGVGEETQYF

clone_size: few
j_call: TRBJ2-3
v_call: TRBV2
d_call: .
cdr3_nt: TGTGCCAGCAGCCAGGCCGGAGATACGCAGTATTTT
cdr3_aa: CASSQAGDTQYF

clone_size: .
j_call: TRBJ2-7
v_call: TRBV19
d_call: .
cdr3_nt: TGTGCCAGTAAGAAAGGCCTCCTCTCCTACGAGCAGTACTTC
cdr3_aa: CASKKGLLSYEQYF

clone_size: many
j_call: TRBJ2-4
v_call: TRBV4-1
d_call: TRBD2
cdr3_nt: TGCGCCAGCAGCTATACTAGCGGGGGGGCGTACATTCAGTACTTC
cdr3_aa: CASSYTSGGAYIQYF

clone_size: many
j_call: TRBJ2-1
v_call: TRBV27
d_call: .
cdr3_nt: TGTGCCAGCAGCTTAATGGGAGGTGAGCAGTTCTTC
cdr3_aa: CASSLMGGEQFF

clone_size: .
j_call: TRBJ1-1
v_call: TRBV3-1
d_call: .
cdr3_nt: TGTGCCAGCAGCGTTCGGACGGGACTGAACACTGAAGCTTTCTTT
cdr3_aa: CASSVRTGLNTEAFF